The rows below give T cell receptor beta chains drawn from one sample of a study of PD-1 blockade in classical Hodgkin lymphoma. TCRdb's table, derived via immunoSEQ multiplex PCR, lists solely in-frame clones and lacks some. Here the sample spans approximately 15,000 clones, roughly 86% being singletons. The sequencing here drew on peripheral blood mononuclear cells (PBMCs), taken at baseline. Every receptor here comes from a human donor with classical Hodgkin lymphoma. CDR3s leave out the opening cysteine and the closing phenylalanine or tryptophan. Fields, in order: V gene, CDR3 protein.

v_gene: TRBV7-2; CDR3aa: ASSLEFGDRDEQY
v_gene: TRBV19; CDR3aa: ASSAQGTDTQY
v_gene: TRBV6-9; CDR3aa: ASRTGQGANQPQH
v_gene: TRBV6-4; CDR3aa: ASSEDSSGANVLT
v_gene: TRBV6-5; CDR3aa: ASSFRSRRTEQY
v_gene: TRBV6-5; CDR3aa: ASRDRFSSYEQY
v_gene: TRBV6-6; CDR3aa: ATRQSGQETQY
v_gene: TRBV4-3; CDR3aa: ASSQDLTSGDTDTQY
v_gene: TRBV19; CDR3aa: ASSIVGSRQPQH
v_gene: TRBV5-8; CDR3aa: ASSQWGSHEQY
v_gene: TRBV4-3; CDR3aa: ASSQEVGRLGEQY
v_gene: TRBV18; CDR3aa: ASSPQRGAYNEQF
v_gene: TRBV5-6; CDR3aa: ASSRQGRMAQY
v_gene: TRBV6-1; CDR3aa: ASSEADTGELF
v_gene: TRBV6-4; CDR3aa: ASSVSWGGVGSSYNEQF
v_gene: TRBV4-1; CDR3aa: ASSQDLVDTRSSYEQY
v_gene: TRBV10-3; CDR3aa: AISDGGAYGYT
v_gene: TRBV19; CDR3aa: ATSWTSRETQY
v_gene: TRBV7-2; CDR3aa: ASSSPGAFWGYT
v_gene: TRBV7-2; CDR3aa: ASSPRTGGGDTQY
v_gene: TRBV5-5; CDR3aa: ASSDEPSYGYT
v_gene: TRBV7-2; CDR3aa: ASSLVSTGRQPQH